This T cell receptor (beta chain) was identified in a study of cytomegalovirus exposure and HLA in healthy donors listed by TCRdb under 2017. With respect to the entire study: According to an earlier analysis of several hundred of the donors, 150 million to 200 million T cells yielded roughly 110 million unique TCR beta sequences and approximately 300 Gb of sequence data. A later analysis re-analyzed previously published TCR beta repertoires from roughly 600 donors and added high-resolution HLA genotyping to study TCR occurrence patterns. The later analysis used no new phenotypic data to find candidate immune exposures, relying instead on TCR beta sequences and their occurrence across donors. Roughly 5 DR-DQ haplotypes were treated as single units for association and clustering because of strong linkage in the cohort. All discovery cohort repertoires had been generated using a single sequencing platform. HLA typing included class I and class II loci at four-digit resolution. The number of donors typed differed by locus, with roughly 629-640 for A, B, C, DRB1 and DQB1, around 500 for DQA1, nearly 610 for DPA1, and around 460 for DPB1. The study profiled the T cell repertoires of hundreds of subjects by immunosequencing and related them to cytomegalovirus serostatus. About 280 gigabases of sequencing data and approximately 91 million unique TCR sequences made up an early release that covered approximately 620 HLA-typed donors. In an earlier analysis of about 590 of the donors, high-throughput TCR beta sequencing was used to judge whether each TCR beta V gene segment behaved as functional or pseudogenic. Of the approximately 400 genotyped donors, over 80% were placed in the genetic ancestry cluster associated with self-reported Caucasian donors. Donor age, sex, ethnicity and CMV serostatus were compiled together with the repertoire data. A later genetic analysis used genome-wide SNP genotypes for about 60% of the roughly 700 donors, treating that subset as a discovery cohort. Besides the first cohort of 500 to 700 subjects, a separate validation cohort made up of about 120 different subjects was used. The study aimed to test whether signatures of past pathogen exposure could be identified by cataloging public T cell receptors. To predict cytomegalovirus infection status, the study brought together high-throughput TCR immunosequencing, statistical association of individual TCRs with disease status, and machine learning. On average, 235,054 unique TCR beta nucleotide sequences were sequenced per donor among some 430 genotyped donors of the cohort, with roughly 19% of those sequences being non-productive. Beyond this particular receptor, the publication reports: In the study, around 150 TCR beta chains were listed as associated with cytomegalovirus. The cohort was sequenced for TCR beta chains only, and without alpha or paired-chain data the features that could be detected were limited. Presence/absence analyses assumed roughly uniform sequencing depth across donors, an assumption that may not hold. The authors suggested that the approach could potentially be extended to other disease states and immunological phenotypes. In vitro tests confirmed that a few of the cytomegalovirus-associated TCR beta chains recognize cytomegalovirus antigens. For the cohort, immune exposure information was limited to CMV serostatus. Correlated functional status among segregating V segments might reflect linkage disequilibrium, but an unknown experimental factor could not be ruled out. The 87-base-pair reads could not distinguish some IMGT-functional V segments, including TRBV6-2 and TRBV6-3, so those segments were excluded. When HLA alleles, especially DR and DQ, strongly co-occurred, attributing TCR associations to individual alleles was difficult. A cluster of highly shared sequence variants was judged likely to represent a technical artifact of the sequencing pipeline. Over 15 rarely observed V segments, including chromosome 9 orphons, were excluded from the earlier analysis of approximately 500 of the donors because counts were too low. In both the original and validation cohorts, the classifier was reported to diagnose cytomegalovirus status with high specificity and sensitivity. In a later analysis, most CMV-associated TCR beta chains were found to appear HLA-restricted, with HLA associations seemingly driven largely by CMV exposure. Because HLA typing was unavailable for some donors at each locus, only the typed subset was used in association tests. In a later analysis, HLA-associated TCR beta chains were found to be more clonally expanded and to have lower generation probabilities than equally common non-associated chains. V-gene and J-gene trimming of TCR beta chains was associated with a missense DCLRE1C variant in a later genetic analysis, and the association was replicated in an independent cohort. According to a later analysis, TCR association rates differed among HLA loci, with DRB1 alleles showing the most associated TCRs and HLA-C alleles showing the fewest. In a later genetic analysis, fewer N-insertions in productive TCRs were reported among donors in an Asian-associated ancestry cluster than the roughly 700-donor mean. Several of the top co-occurrence clusters appeared to be linked to parvovirus B19, influenza, CMV and Epstein-Barr virus, according to a later analysis. Broadly in line with IMGT annotations, most TCR beta V segments showed up in productive rearrangements about 87% or about 30% of the time in an earlier analysis of around 550 of the donors. Most TCR sequences were observed very rarely across donors, whereas some public TCRs were present in many individuals. A further reported finding was that TCR beta sequences accurately predicted the HLA-A and HLA-B alleles for most subjects in the first cohort. A later analysis associated about 17,000 TCR beta sequences with specific HLA alleles at a false discovery rate of 0.05.

Comment on this clone: The antigen this receptor binds is unknown. No clone much larger than this one lies a single base away; base qualities are absent.

The cohort comprised fewer than 750 healthy bone marrow donors. At the time of sampling, all cohort members were nominally healthy, though unrecorded immune exposures were likely present. The donor was CMV seronegative and belonged to the group of 352 seronegative cohort members. Each donor provided a peripheral blood sample, and peripheral blood mononuclear cells were used for TCR beta sequencing. The Qiagen DNeasy Blood Extraction Kit was used to extract genomic DNA from the blood cell samples. Library creation used the immunoSEQ multiplex PCR assay. For the multiplex PCR, a mixture combining 60 forward primers for TCR Vbeta segments and 13 reverse primers for TCR Jbeta segments was used. The CDR3 region of rearranged TCR beta genes was amplified from genomic DNA with a multiplex PCR assay. The amplified TCR beta libraries were sequenced on the Illumina HiSeq System as 87-base-pair reads. The paper's processing steps were these. Across the 670 or so repertoires, a later analysis counted 60 million to 90 million unique TCR beta chains, around 10 million of which were shared by at least two donors. Raw reads were error-corrected and collapsed into unique sequences by a nearest-neighbor algorithm in which closely related sequences were merged to remove PCR and sequencing errors. V, D and J gene segments were assigned by aligning CDR3 sequences to IMGT reference sequences. Each retained sequence needed at least a six-nucleotide match to both a V gene segment and a J gene segment. A rearrangement counted as productive if the CDR3 had no stop codons and remained in frame with V and J, and every other rearrangement counted as non-productive. CDR3 was defined by IMGT convention, running from the second conserved V-encoded cysteine to the conserved J-encoded phenylalanine. The earlier analysis of 587 of the donors excluded sequences that lacked an unambiguous match to a single V gene segment. An earlier analysis of several hundred of the donors classified V segments as functional when productive rearrangements were above 56.7% and as segregating when the standard deviation between donors was above 5%. A statistical classification framework was built to diagnose cytomegalovirus status from the catalog of TCR beta chain sequences. In a later analysis, TCR nucleotide sequences were compared against IMGT/GENE-DB human TR gene sequences so that V and J genes could be assigned. In a later analysis, CDR3 sequences and most-parsimonious VDJ recombination scenarios were assigned using the TCRdist pipeline. In a later analysis, each TCR beta chain was defined by its CDR3 amino acid sequence together with its V-gene family, and reads lacking a unique V-gene family were excluded. In a later analysis, 450 to 600 highly shared, low-generation-probability nucleotide sequences were removed to address suspected cross-contamination and a sequencing artifact. For each public chain, a later analysis derived a clonal expansion index from normalized ranks of inferred template counts within each repertoire. Generation probabilities in a later analysis came from a VDJ recombination model fitted to out-of-frame rearrangements, and those results were checked against IGoR. In a later analysis, hypergeometric tests were used to score TCR-TCR, TCR-HLA and TCR-CMV co-occurrence, with a repertoire-size bias correction applied to TCR pairs. In a later analysis, false discovery rates were estimated by permuting HLA or CMV assignments 20 times. In a later analysis, co-occurring TCRs were grouped using DBSCAN, with TCRdist sequence similarity added in when clustering inside HLA-allele-positive subsets. Repertoires with fewer than 30,000 or more than 120,000 public chains were left out of co-occurrence clustering, as were five repertoires with anomalous nucleotide sharing. TCRdb retrieved this table from immuneACCESS and kept in-frame rearrangements only. Not all clones are present; in checked studies, unresolved V genes account for under half, and no reason is known for the remainder. V and J calls and clone size follow that table, whereas D and trimming were derived from the DNA. The sample table shows 100,000 to 150,000 clones, and 60% to 80% are seen once. Under 1.5% of the sample is taken by the ten largest.

From the cysteine up to the phenylalanine, the CDR3 has a length of 14 residues. Only CDR3 DNA is held: 42 bases, read in frame from base 1. The germline ends are 11 bases apart after V is trimmed by 3 bases and J by 0 bases. CDR1 and CDR2 were assigned from the germline V gene (reference sequence) as GTSNPN and SVGIG. The V and J segments used are TRBV30 and TRBJ1-1; TRBD1 is a possible D gene, resting on 5 matching bases. This TCR came from a female donor in good health and CMV-seronegative. Sequenced: PBMCs. At the DNA level, the sequence is TGTGCCTGGAGGAGGGGAGGAATGAACACTGAAGCTTTCTTT. Its translation is CAWRRGGMNTEAFF. Reference TRBV30 and TRBJ1-1 proteins supply the regions before and after the CDR3; the full variable domain is: SQTIHQWPATLVQPVGSPLSLECTVEGTSNPNLYWYRQAAGRGLQLLFYSVGIGQISSEVPQNLSASRPQDRQFILSSKKLLLSDSGFYLCAWRRGGMNTEAFFGQGTRLTVV.